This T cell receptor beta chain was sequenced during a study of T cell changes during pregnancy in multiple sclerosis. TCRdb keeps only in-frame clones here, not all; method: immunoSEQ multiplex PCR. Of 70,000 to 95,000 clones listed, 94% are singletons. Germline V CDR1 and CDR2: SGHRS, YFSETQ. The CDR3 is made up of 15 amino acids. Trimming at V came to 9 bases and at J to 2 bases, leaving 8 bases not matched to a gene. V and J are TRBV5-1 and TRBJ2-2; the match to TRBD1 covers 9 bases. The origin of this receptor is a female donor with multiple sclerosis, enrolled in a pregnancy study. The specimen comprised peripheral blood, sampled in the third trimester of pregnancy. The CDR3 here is CATKSGQGNTGELFF. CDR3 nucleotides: TGCGCCACCAAATCGGGACAGGGAAACACCGGGGAGCTGTTTTTT.